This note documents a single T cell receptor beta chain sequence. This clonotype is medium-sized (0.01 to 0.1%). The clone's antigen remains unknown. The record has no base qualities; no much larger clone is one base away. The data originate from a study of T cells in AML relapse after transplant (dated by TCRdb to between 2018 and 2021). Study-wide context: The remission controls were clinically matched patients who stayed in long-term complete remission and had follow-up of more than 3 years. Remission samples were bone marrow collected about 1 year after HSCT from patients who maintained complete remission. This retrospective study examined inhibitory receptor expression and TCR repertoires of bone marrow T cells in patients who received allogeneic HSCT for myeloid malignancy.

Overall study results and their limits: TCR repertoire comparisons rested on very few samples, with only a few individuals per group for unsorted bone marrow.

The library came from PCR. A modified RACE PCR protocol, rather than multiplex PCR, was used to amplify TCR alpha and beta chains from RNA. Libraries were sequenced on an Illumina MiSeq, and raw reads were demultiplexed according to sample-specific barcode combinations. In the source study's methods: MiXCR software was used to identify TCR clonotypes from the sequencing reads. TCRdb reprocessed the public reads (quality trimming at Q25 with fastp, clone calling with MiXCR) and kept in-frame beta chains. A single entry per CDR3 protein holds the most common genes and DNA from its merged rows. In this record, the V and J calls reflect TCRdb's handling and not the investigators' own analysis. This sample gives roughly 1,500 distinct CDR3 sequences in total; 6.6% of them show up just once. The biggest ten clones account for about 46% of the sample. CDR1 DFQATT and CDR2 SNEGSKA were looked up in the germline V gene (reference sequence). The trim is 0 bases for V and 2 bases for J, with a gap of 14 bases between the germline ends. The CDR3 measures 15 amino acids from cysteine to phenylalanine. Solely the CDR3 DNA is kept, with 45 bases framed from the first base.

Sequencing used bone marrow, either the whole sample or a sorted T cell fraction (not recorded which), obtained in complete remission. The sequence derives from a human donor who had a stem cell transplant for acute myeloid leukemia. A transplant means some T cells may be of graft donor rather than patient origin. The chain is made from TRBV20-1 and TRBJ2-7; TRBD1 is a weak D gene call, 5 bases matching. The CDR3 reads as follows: CSARDFRTGPYEQYF. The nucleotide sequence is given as TGCAGTGCTAGAGATTTTCGCACAGGCCCCTACGAGCAGTACTTC.